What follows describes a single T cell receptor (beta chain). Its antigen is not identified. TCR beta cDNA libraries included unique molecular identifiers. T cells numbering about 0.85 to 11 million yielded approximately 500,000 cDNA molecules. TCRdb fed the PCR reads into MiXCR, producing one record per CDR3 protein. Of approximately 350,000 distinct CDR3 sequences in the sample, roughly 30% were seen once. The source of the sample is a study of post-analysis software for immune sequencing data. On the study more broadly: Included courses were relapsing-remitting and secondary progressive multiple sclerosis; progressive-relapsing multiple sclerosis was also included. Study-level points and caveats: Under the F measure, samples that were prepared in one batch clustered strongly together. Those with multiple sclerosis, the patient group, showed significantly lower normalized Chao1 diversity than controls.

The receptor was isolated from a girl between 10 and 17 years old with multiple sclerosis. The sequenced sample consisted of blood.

This CDR3 reads CSARDPLGGEQFF. CDR3 coding DNA: TGCAGTGCTAGAGATCCTCTCGGCGGTGAGCAGTTCTTC. The chain joins TRBV20-1 to TRBJ2-1; D uncertain. The CDR3 is 13 residues long. V was cut by 0 bases and J by 9 bases, with 12 bases left in between. Germline CDR1 is DFQATT and CDR2 is SNEGSKA (reference sequence).